These T cell receptor beta chains were read from a single sample in a study of T cells expressing NK-cell markers. TCRdb re-called the 5' RACE reads and gives one entry per CDR3 protein, without DNA. The specimen's table records 500,000 to 700,000 distinct CDR3 sequences. Material for sequencing was blood T cells: a sorted CD56 or NKG2C T cell subset, CD4+ or CD8+ T cells, or bulk PBMC T cells (not recorded which). All receptors come from a man aged 18 to 30 in good health. Both conserved end residues are part of each CDR3.

>TRBJ2-7|11|TRBV7-9
CASSWGWEQYF
>TRBJ1-1|14|TRBV5-1
CASSYQALGTEAFF
>TRBJ2-2|16|TRBV5-1
CASSLAGLPAPGELFF
>TRBJ1-4|12|TRBV6-5
CASRSTGEKLFF
>TRBJ1-2|17|TRBV10-1
CASIDWGREEHPYGYTF
>TRBJ2-1|14|TRBV7-9
CASSLQILYNEQFF
>TRBJ2-1|16|TRBV9
CASTPFRGSSYNEQFF
>TRBJ2-1|16|TRBV7-2
CASSSQPGQGYNEQFF
>TRBJ2-1|17|TRBV24-1
CATSDLQAGLNVDEQFF
>TRBJ2-3|17|TRBV7-2
CASSLYPGLAGVDTQYF
>TRBJ2-2|15|TRBV5-1
CASSTDRVDTGELFF
>TRBJ2-1|16|TRBV10-3
CAISESGGLASNEQFF
>TRBJ1-2|14|TRBV29-1
CSVDPRQGNYGYTF
>TRBJ2-1|15|TRBV27
CASSAGVAGYNEQFF
>TRBJ2-5|16|TRBV4-2
CASSQGTGGDQETQYF
>TRBJ2-1|14|TRBV4-1
CASSQDWGRNEQFF
>TRBJ2-5|16|TRBV12-3/TRBV12-4
CASSLEGASRGETQYF
>TRBJ1-4|14|TRBV5-1
CASSLERFNEKLFF
>TRBJ2-5|16|TRBV11-2
CASSLEGLGFQETQYF
>TRBJ1-1|13|TRBV20-1
CSATRAGPTEAFF
>TRBJ1-4|15|TRBV20-1
CSISDRDRTNEKLFF
>TRBJ2-7|12|TRBV28
CASARQSYEQYF
>TRBJ2-2|14|TRBV9
CASSVASSTGELFF
>TRBJ2-1|14|TRBV7-9
CASSSPPGQSEQFF
>TRBJ2-4|16|TRBV7-3
CASSPTGGLAKNIQYF
>TRBJ1-5|14|TRBV12-3/TRBV12-4
CASRSGGNGQPQHF
>TRBJ2-4|13|TRBV12-3/TRBV12-4
CASREARRDIQYF
>TRBJ2-7|16|TRBV12-3/TRBV12-4
CASSLGTEASSYEQYF
>TRBJ1-5|15|TRBV5-1
CASSEEGQGSQPQHF
>TRBJ2-2|15|TRBV12-3/TRBV12-4
CASKAQGRATGELFF
>TRBJ2-2|15|TRBV29-1
CSVEIATFNTGELFF
>TRBJ1-2|12|TRBV12-3/TRBV12-4
CASSFNRYGYTF
>TRBJ2-3|20|TRBV24-1
CATSDSRDDLTGVGADTQYF
>TRBJ2-1|15|TRBV20-1
CSARPLGSQHNEQFF
>TRBJ2-2|15|TRBV7-9
CASRSSGRTDGELFF
>TRBJ2-5|17|TRBV5-1
CASSLSLKRTGGGTQYF
>TRBJ2-1|15|TRBV5-6
CASSFGASSYNEQFF
>TRBJ2-7|16|TRBV25-1
CASSDRRPGQGYEQYF
>TRBJ2-7|12|TRBV29-1
CSVVGTGYEQYF
>TRBJ2-5|16|TRBV12-3/TRBV12-4
CASSYDMGAAGEGQYF
>TRBJ2-3|15|TRBV6-2/TRBV6-3
CASSWPVAGTDTQYF
>TRBJ2-5|15|TRBV7-2
CASSLELGGRATQYF
>TRBJ1-1|16|TRBV9
CASSAATVLLNTEAFF
>TRBJ2-3|15|TRBV5-1
CASSPSINPGDTQYF
>TRBJ2-3|13|TRBV20-1
CSARSEHTDTQYF
>TRBJ1-1|12|TRBV6-2/TRBV6-3
CASSRTRTEAFF
>TRBJ2-5|14|TRBV21-1
CASSTGPTQETQYF
>TRBJ1-1|12|TRBV5-4
CASSSSTYEAFF
>TRBJ1-1|13|TRBV11-2
CASSTRFGTEAFF
>TRBJ2-5|15|TRBV4-3
CASSQSDRGRETQYF
>TRBJ2-3|13|TRBV29-1
CSVGSALVDTQYF
>TRBJ1-2|12|TRBV20-1
CSARNNNYGYTF
>TRBJ2-2|16|TRBV24-1
CATSAETWGATGELFF